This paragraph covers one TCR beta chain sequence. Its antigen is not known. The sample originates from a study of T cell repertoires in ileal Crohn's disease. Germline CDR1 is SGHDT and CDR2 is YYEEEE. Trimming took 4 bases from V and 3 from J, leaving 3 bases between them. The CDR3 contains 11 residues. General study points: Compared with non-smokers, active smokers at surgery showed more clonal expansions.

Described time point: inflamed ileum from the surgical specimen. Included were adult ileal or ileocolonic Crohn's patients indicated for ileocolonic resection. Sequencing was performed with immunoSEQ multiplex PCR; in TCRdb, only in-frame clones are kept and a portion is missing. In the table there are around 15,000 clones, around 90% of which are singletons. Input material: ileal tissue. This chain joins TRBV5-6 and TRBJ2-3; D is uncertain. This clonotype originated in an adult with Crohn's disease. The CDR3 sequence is CASSRTDTQYF. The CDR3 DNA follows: TGTGCCAGCAGCCGTACAGATACGCAGTATTTT. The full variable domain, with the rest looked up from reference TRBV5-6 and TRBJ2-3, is DAGVTQSPTHLIKTRGQQVTLRCSPKSGHDTVSWYQQALGQGPQFIFQYYEEEERQRGNFPDRFSGHQFPNYSSELNVNALLLGDSALYLCASSRTDTQYFGPGTRLTVL.